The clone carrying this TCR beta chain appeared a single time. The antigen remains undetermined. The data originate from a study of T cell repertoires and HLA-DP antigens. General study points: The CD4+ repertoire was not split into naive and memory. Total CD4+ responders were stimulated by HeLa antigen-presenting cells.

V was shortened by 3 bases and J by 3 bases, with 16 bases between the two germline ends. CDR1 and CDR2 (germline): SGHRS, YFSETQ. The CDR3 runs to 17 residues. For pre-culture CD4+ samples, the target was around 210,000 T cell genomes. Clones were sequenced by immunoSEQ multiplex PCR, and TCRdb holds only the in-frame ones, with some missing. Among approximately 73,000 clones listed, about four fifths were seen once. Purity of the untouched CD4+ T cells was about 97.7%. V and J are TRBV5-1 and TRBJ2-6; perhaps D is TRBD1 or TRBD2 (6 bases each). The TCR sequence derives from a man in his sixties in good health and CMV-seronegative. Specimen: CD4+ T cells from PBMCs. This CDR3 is CASSSPGGVGGANVLTF. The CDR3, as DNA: TGCGCCAGCAGCTCCCCCGGGGGCGTGGGTGGGGCCAACGTCCTGACTTTC.